The text below deals with one TCR beta chain. Its antigen remains unknown. Per the germline V gene, CDR1 is LGHDT and CDR2 is YNNKEL (reference sequence). The CDR3 is made up of 18 amino acids. V was clipped by 3 bases and J by 2 bases; unmatched bases: 10. This record belongs to a study of human T cells and chemical hapten exposure. Using its own MiXCR run on the RACE reads, TCRdb lists one record per CDR3 protein. The table lists tens of thousands of distinct CDR3 sequences, more than 8% of them singletons. Study findings and constraints: Higher patch test scores went with higher counts of PT1 expanded TCRs. Once DPC sensitization occurred, TCRs above 1 in 1000 frequency showed no change.

Time point specified: patch test 1, 2 weeks after DPC sensitization. Documented treatment: therapeutic diphenylcyclopropenone sensitization with weekly scalp DPC. Alopecia patients deemed DPC-suitable, aged 18 to 70, excluding pregnancy. The sample was whole blood, taken in connection with sensitization to the hapten diphenylcyclopropenone (DPC). This TCR came from a woman in her forties with alopecia areata. Some clones in this sample may be carry-over from other donors' samples. The chain has TRBV3-1 and TRBJ2-3; 11 nucleotides match TRBD2. DNA of the CDR3: TGTGCCAGCAGCCAGGGTCTAGCGGGGGGACCCATCACAGATACGCAGTATTTT. It encodes CASSQGLAGGPITDTQYF.